Listed below are T cell receptor beta chains from one sample, sequenced in a study of Graves' ophthalmopathy and Graves' hyperthyroidism. TCRdb re-called the multiplex PCR reads with MiXCR, one entry per CDR3 protein. This table has over a million distinct CDR3 sequences, around a third appearing once. Specimen: peripheral blood or thyroid tissue (not recorded which). These receptors all stem from an adult man with Graves' hyperthyroidism. Each CDR3 is given with its conserved first and last residue. The D gene is left open where the match is weak. Size tells how often a clone was seen (once, few, many) or the class of an expanded clone, and some rows leave it out.

V	size	J	D	CDR3	DNA
TRBV10-3	NA	TRBJ1-2	NA	CAISDRGTVYGYTF	TGTGCCATCAGTGATCGGGGGACGGTCTATGGCTACACCTTC
TRBV7-2	few	TRBJ2-7	TRBD1	CASSYQRDRGTYEQYF	TGTGCCAGCAGCTATCAGCGGGACAGGGGGACCTACGAGCAGTACTTC
TRBV5-1	NA	TRBJ1-5	NA	CASSLGISGGNQPQHF	TGCGCCAGCAGCTTGGGGATCTCAGGGGGCAATCAGCCCCAGCATTTT
TRBV9	NA	TRBJ2-5	NA	CASSGGGLQETQYF	TGTGCCAGCAGCGGGGGGGGCCTCCAAGAGACCCAGTACTTC
TRBV7-8	many	TRBJ1-5	NA	CASSLSGGQGGQPQHF	TGTGCCAGCAGCTTAAGCGGCGGGCAGGGTGGTCAGCCCCAGCATTTT
TRBV5-6	NA	TRBJ1-2	TRBD1	CASSRQGFLGYTF	TGTGCCAGCAGCCGACAGGGGTTTCTTGGCTACACCTTC
TRBV12-3/TRBV12-4	NA	TRBJ2-7	NA	CASTRTGGIYEQYF	TGTGCCAGCACCCGGACAGGAGGGATCTACGAGCAGTACTTC
TRBV10-2	NA	TRBJ2-5	TRBD2	CASSISGGLAGLQETQYF	TGCGCCAGCAGTATTAGCGGCGGACTAGCGGGGCTACAAGAGACCCAGTACTTC
TRBV6-6	few	TRBJ1-2	NA	CASRFNEGRMVYYGYTF	TGTGCCAGCAGATTCAACGAGGGACGGATGGTATACTATGGCTACACCTTC
TRBV28	NA	TRBJ1-4	NA	CASSLTPDQLNEKLFF	TGTGCCAGCAGTTTAACCCCGGACCAGCTGAATGAAAAACTGTTTTTT
TRBV20-1	NA	TRBJ1-5	NA	CSARRLTGSNQPQHF	TGCAGTGCTAGAAGGTTAACAGGAAGCAATCAGCCCCAGCATTTT
TRBV2	NA	TRBJ2-2	NA	CASSVGQMELFF	TGTGCCAGCAGTGTGGGACAAATGGAGCTGTTTTTT
TRBV7-9	many	TRBJ2-6	NA	CASRTLGRGSGANVLTF	TGTGCCAGCAGAACGCTGGGTAGGGGCTCTGGGGCCAACGTCCTGACTTTC
TRBV20-1	NA	TRBJ2-3	NA	CSASGQQTDTQYF	TGCAGTGCTAGCGGGCAACAAACAGATACGCAGTATTTT
TRBV6-6	NA	TRBJ1-5	NA	CASSYSSGSSYEQPQHF	TGTGCCAGCAGTTACTCTAGCGGGAGCTCCTACGAGCAGCCCCAGCATTTT
TRBV5-6	many	TRBJ1-5	NA	CASSLGAGMGNQPQHF	TGTGCCAGCAGCTTGGGTGCAGGGATGGGCAATCAGCCCCAGCATTTT
TRBV7-9	many	TRBJ2-7	TRBD2	CASSSGTSGSREQYF	TGTGCCAGCAGCTCCGGGACTAGCGGGAGCCGCGAGCAGTACTTC
TRBV28	NA	TRBJ1-2	NA	CASSPGLEVSYGYTF	TGTGCCAGCAGTCCGGGACTGGAGGTCTCCTATGGCTACACCTTC
TRBV10-3	many	TRBJ2-2	TRBD1	CAINQRPGQGATGELFF	TGTGCCATCAATCAGCGACCGGGACAGGGGGCGACCGGGGAGCTGTTTTTT
TRBV9	NA	TRBJ2-2	NA	CASNYGSNTGELFF	TGTGCCAGCAATTACGGGTCGAACACCGGGGAGCTGTTTTTT
TRBV5-5	NA	TRBJ2-2	NA	CASSFQGNTNTGELFF	TGTGCCAGCAGCTTCCAAGGCAACACGAACACTGGGGAGCTGTTTTTT
TRBV10-2	NA	TRBJ2-7	TRBD1	CASSAGTGEFYEQYF	TGCGCCAGCAGTGCCGGGACAGGGGAATTTTACGAGCAGTACTTC
TRBV2	many	TRBJ2-5	TRBD2	CASSEVASGKHQETQYF	TGTGCCAGCAGTGAAGTCGCTAGCGGGAAACATCAAGAGACCCAGTACTTC
TRBV7-2	many	TRBJ1-6	NA	CASSSGKVTAYNSPLHF	TGTGCCAGCAGCTCTGGGAAGGTGACGGCCTATAATTCACCCCTCCACTTT
TRBV29-1	NA	TRBJ2-3	NA	CSVEESPDTQYF	TGCAGCGTTGAAGAATCCCCAGATACGCAGTATTTT
TRBV10-3	many	TRBJ1-5	TRBD1	CAISEGTAYSNQPQHF	TGTGCCATCAGTGAAGGGACAGCTTATAGCAATCAGCCCCAGCATTTT
TRBV5-1	few	TRBJ2-7	TRBD1	CASSTQTGPFYEQYF	TGCGCCAGCAGTACTCAGACAGGGCCCTTTTACGAGCAGTACTTC
TRBV7-8	once	TRBJ2-2	NA	CASSLGNGANTGELFF	TGTGCCAGCAGCTTAGGGAATGGCGCGAACACCGGGGAGCTGTTTTTT
TRBV7-9	NA	TRBJ1-5	TRBD1	CASSHRGQGSQPQHF	TGCGCCAGCAGCCACCGAGGACAGGGGAGTCAGCCCCAGCATTTT
TRBV29-1	NA	TRBJ2-7	TRBD1	CSVEEGTGGSYEQYF	TGCAGCGTTGAAGAGGGGACAGGGGGCTCCTACGAGCAGTACTTC
TRBV7-6	many	TRBJ1-6	TRBD1	CASSLERDRNNSPLHF	TGTGCCAGCAGCCTCGAACGGGACAGGAATAATTCACCCCTCCACTTT
TRBV10-3	NA	TRBJ1-1	NA	CAMKEDTTYTEAFF	TGTGCCATGAAGGAGGACACTACCTACACTGAAGCTTTCTTT
TRBV5-1	many	TRBJ1-5	NA	CASSPTGHSNQPQHF	TGCGCCAGCAGCCCAACAGGGCATAGCAATCAGCCCCAGCATTTT
TRBV19	once	TRBJ2-7	NA	CASSIGGGKEQYF	TGTGCCAGTAGTATCGGAGGCGGCAAAGAGCAGTACTTC
TRBV2	many	TRBJ2-2	TRBD2	CASSGLAGDGGNTGELFF	TGTGCCAGCAGCGGACTAGCGGGAGACGGCGGGAACACCGGGGAGCTGTTTTTT
TRBV19	many	TRBJ1-3	NA	CASSMLAGAGNTIYF	TGTGCCAGTAGTATGTTGGCAGGGGCTGGAAACACCATATATTTT
TRBV11-2	NA	TRBJ2-3	NA	CASSLVPTDTQYF	TGTGCCAGCAGCTTAGTGCCCACAGATACGCAGTATTTT
TRBV29-1	NA	TRBJ1-5	TRBD1	CSVALQGPGWPQHF	TGCAGCGTTGCGTTACAGGGGCCTGGATGGCCCCAGCATTTT
TRBV4-3	many	TRBJ1-2	TRBD1	CASSQDGRGGYGYTF	TGCGCCAGCAGCCAAGATGGCAGGGGGGGCTATGGCTACACCTTC
TRBV7-3	NA	TRBJ1-1	NA	CASSRVAETEAFF	TGTGCCAGCAGCCGGGTAGCCGAGACTGAAGCTTTCTTT
TRBV7-9	many	TRBJ2-7	TRBD2	CASSQGAGVYEQYF	TGTGCCAGCAGCCAAGGGGCGGGAGTCTACGAGCAGTACTTC
TRBV6-5	few	TRBJ2-5	NA	CASGSGIIQETQYF	TGTGCCAGCGGCTCGGGGATAATACAAGAGACCCAGTACTTC